This TCR beta chain is drawn from a study of OX40 agonist ivuxolimab in advanced cancers. Whole-study context: Administration of intravenous ivuxolimab to patients occurred every 2 weeks at 0.01 to 10 mg/kg.

Regarding the study as a whole: Expanded clones belonging to CD8+ T cells outnumbered, on average, those of CD4+.

To note about this clone: Antigen unknown.

This CDR3 contains 12 residues. Germline CDR1 PRHDT, CDR2 FYEKMQ (reference sequence). Deletions cut 4 bases from V and 7 bases from J, with 11 bases between. The method was immunoSEQ multiplex PCR; TCRdb's version includes in-frame clones alone and lacks a portion of them. The sample lists around 74,000 clones; 85% to 95% were seen once. The clonotype originates from an adult with an advanced solid tumor such as melanoma, head and neck, liver or kidney cancer. The chain combines TRBV13 with TRBJ2-7, with a possible D match to TRBD1 (6 bases). The sample here was CD4+ or CD8+ T cells sorted from blood, taken in a trial of the OX40 agonist ivuxolimab. This CDR3 is CASSSYREEQYF. CDR3 DNA: TGTGCCAGCAGCTCCTACAGGGAAGAGCAGTACTTC.